This is a list of T cell receptor beta chains from one sample in a study of cytomegalovirus exposure and HLA in healthy donors. Clones were read by immunoSEQ multiplex PCR, and TCRdb kept only the in-frame ones, dropping some. The sample contains under 250,000 clones, roughly 84% of which appear only once. Sequences were obtained from PBMCs. These TCRs come from a boy between 2 and 10 years old in good health and CMV-seronegative. CDR3s leave out the opening cysteine and the closing phenylalanine or tryptophan. The order of the fields is V gene, J gene, D gene, CDR3 protein. A D gene is named only where the DNA matches it firmly.

>TRBV9|TRBJ2-3|.
ASSPPPGSGTQY
>TRBV28|TRBJ1-2|.
ASSSTRGGSANYGYT
>TRBV6-5|TRBJ2-1|TRBD1
ASRGTAYNEQF
>TRBV7-9|TRBJ2-7|TRBD2
ASSLEGTSQYSYEQY
>TRBV5-4|TRBJ1-1|.
ASSFRGNTEAF
>TRBV7-8|TRBJ2-1|.
ASSRIGGTQSNEQF
>TRBV9|TRBJ2-2|TRBD1
ASSATGGTGELF
>TRBV7-8|TRBJ1-1|.
ASSLVVGNTEAF
>TRBV5-1|TRBJ2-3|TRBD2
ASTPPLAGGVDTQY
>TRBV15|TRBJ2-1|TRBD2
ATSRKRERYNEQF
>TRBV5-4|TRBJ2-7|TRBD2
ASSHSSGSYEQY
>TRBV6-5|TRBJ1-3|.
ASRPGGRGPNTIY
>TRBV7-9|TRBJ2-5|.
ASVGALAFQETQY
>TRBV27|TRBJ2-1|.
ASSVDTYNEQF
>TRBV6-5|TRBJ2-5|.
ASSSRQGGETQY
>TRBV2|TRBJ1-5|TRBD1
ASRGQVTGGQPQH
>TRBV12-5|TRBJ2-7|.
ASGLVRGNEQY
>TRBV5-6|TRBJ2-5|TRBD1
ASSLGQGTQETQY
>TRBV19|TRBJ2-7|.
ASSHIGGTAVYEQY
>TRBV19|TRBJ1-2|.
ASSMGLVESGYT
>TRBV19|TRBJ1-5|.
AKPWGGLSNQPQH
>TRBV5-1|TRBJ2-7|.
ASSWDPGEKYEQY
>TRBV6-5|TRBJ2-2|.
ASSGPSVASGELF
>TRBV27|TRBJ2-5|TRBD1
ASSSTGTGFRETQY
>TRBV27|.|.
ASSPKTRVRSYEQY
>TRBV19|TRBJ2-1|TRBD1
ASSPNRGSYNEQF
>TRBV6-5|TRBJ1-5|.
ASSMGGDQPQH
>TRBV6-1|TRBJ1-1|TRBD1
ASRAGQGHTEAF
>TRBV6-4|TRBJ1-6|TRBD1
ASSEAGQGESPLH
>TRBV12-5|TRBJ2-3|.
AKTAGGTDTQY
>TRBV29-1|TRBJ2-7|.
SVGGGTSYEQY
>TRBV9|TRBJ1-1|.
ASSRDSRNTEAF
>TRBV12-5|TRBJ2-1|.
ASGLAQFNEQF
>TRBV18|TRBJ1-2|.
ASSPPTAFYGYT
>TRBV5-1|TRBJ1-2|.
ASSVGSRKEGYT
>TRBV18|TRBJ1-4|TRBD1
ASSPIEDRVYEKLF
>TRBV18|TRBJ1-4|TRBD1
ASGRQGANEKLF
>TRBV30|TRBJ1-6|TRBD1
AWSVLPWTGPNNSPLH
>TRBV20-1|TRBJ2-5|.
SARGPGGQY
>TRBV5-8|TRBJ2-7|.
ASGNRGLGTYEQY
>TRBV30|TRBJ1-2|.
AWRSEPFYGYT
>TRBV19|TRBJ1-5|TRBD1
ASSTGTGGGQPQH
>TRBV13|TRBJ2-5|.
ASSLASLGRGETQY
>TRBV2|TRBJ1-1|.
ASISVLTEAF
>TRBV7-9|TRBJ1-2|.
ASSLVDGQPAGYGYT
>TRBV18|TRBJ2-1|TRBD1
ASSPPGQGRGEQF
>TRBV2|TRBJ2-1|.
ASGGNEQF
>TRBV19|TRBJ2-7|TRBD1
ASSPWGGQGAWGTTSEQY
>TRBV6-5|TRBJ2-5|.
ASSYTRAGETQY
>TRBV9|TRBJ2-6|.
ASSVWVGGANVLT
>TRBV25-1|TRBJ1-1|TRBD1
ASSATGAVTEAF
>TRBV2|TRBJ2-5|TRBD1
ASTNGQGGQETQY
>TRBV7-6|TRBJ2-7|TRBD1
ASRGTGGEQY
>TRBV6-5|TRBJ2-5|TRBD1
ASSAGTEETQY
>TRBV29-1|TRBJ1-2|TRBD1
SVGEPDRGRRNYGYT
>TRBV9|TRBJ2-7|TRBD2
ASSVGVRDYRPAYEQY
>TRBV14|TRBJ2-7|TRBD2
ASSQWGGSYEQY
>TRBV27|TRBJ2-7|.
ASSLNTNLYEQY
>TRBV14|TRBJ2-1|.
ASSQDATFYNEQF